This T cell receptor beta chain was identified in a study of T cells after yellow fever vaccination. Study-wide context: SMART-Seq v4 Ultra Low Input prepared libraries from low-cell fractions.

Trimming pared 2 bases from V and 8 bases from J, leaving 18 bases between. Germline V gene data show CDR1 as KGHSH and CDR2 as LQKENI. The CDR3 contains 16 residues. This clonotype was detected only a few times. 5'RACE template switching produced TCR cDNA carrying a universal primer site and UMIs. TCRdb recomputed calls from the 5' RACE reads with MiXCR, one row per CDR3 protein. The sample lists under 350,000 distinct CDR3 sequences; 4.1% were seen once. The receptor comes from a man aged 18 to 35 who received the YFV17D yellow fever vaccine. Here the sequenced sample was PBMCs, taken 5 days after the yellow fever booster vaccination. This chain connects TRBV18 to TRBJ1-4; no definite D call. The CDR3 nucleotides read TGTGCCAGCTCACCAAAGGTGTCCGGTCTGGACGAAAAACTGTTTTTT. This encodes CASSPKVSGLDEKLFF.